This T cell receptor (beta chain) was sequenced in a study of blood T cells in healthy people across ages. V shed 7 bases and J shed 3 bases, with 12 bases lying between them. CDR3 size: 13 residues. Germline V gene sequence: CDR1 SNHLY, CDR2 FYNNEI. Concerning this clonotype itself: As yet, its antigen is unknown.

The authors ran a second PCR of about 6 to 11 cycles using a sample-barcoded 5' primer and a J-beta primer mix. Each of the cDNA molecules was tagged by a template-switch adaptor with 12 random nucleotides. A single record per CDR3 protein comes from TCRdb applying MiXCR to the 5' RACE reads. The data show about 1.6 million distinct CDR3 sequences, with approximately 32% seen just once and around 11% held by the top ten. Each donor's blood draw was 8.5 to 10 milliliters of peripheral blood. General study findings and limits: When set beside aged donors, long-lived donors presented more naive CD4+ cells and higher diversity. TCR beta diversity, measured per million T cells, fell in a roughly linear way with age.

The sequenced sample consisted of blood. The receptor comes from a woman in her 30s in good health. The gene calls are TRBV2 and TRBJ1-1; no clear D gene. CDR3 amino acids: CASNLKGYTEAFF. CDR3 DNA: TGTGCCAGCAATCTTAAGGGTTACACTGAAGCTTTCTTT.